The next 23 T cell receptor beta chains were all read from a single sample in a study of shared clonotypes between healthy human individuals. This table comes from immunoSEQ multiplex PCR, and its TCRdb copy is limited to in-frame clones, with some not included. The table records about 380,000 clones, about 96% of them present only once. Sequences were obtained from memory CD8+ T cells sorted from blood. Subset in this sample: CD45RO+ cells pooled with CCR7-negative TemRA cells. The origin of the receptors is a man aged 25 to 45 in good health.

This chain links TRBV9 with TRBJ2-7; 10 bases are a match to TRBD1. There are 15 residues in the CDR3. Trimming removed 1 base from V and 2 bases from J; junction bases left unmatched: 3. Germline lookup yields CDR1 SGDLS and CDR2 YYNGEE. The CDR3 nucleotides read TGTGCCAGCAGCGTATCCGGGACAGGGGCCTACGAGCAGTACTTC. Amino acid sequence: CASSVSGTGAYEQYF.

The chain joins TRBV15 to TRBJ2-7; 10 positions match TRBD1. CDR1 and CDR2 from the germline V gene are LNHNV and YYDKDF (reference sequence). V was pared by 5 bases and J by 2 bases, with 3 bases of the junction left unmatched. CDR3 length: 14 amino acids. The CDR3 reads CATSLDRGPYEQYF. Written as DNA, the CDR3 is TGTGCCACCAGCCTCGACAGGGGGCCCTACGAGCAGTACTTC.

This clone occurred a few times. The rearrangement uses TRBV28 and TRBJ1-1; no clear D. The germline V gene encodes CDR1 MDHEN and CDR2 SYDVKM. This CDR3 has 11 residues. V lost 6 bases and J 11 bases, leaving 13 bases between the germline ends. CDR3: CASRIGRAAFF. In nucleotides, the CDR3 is TGTGCCAGCAGAATAGGTAGGGCGGCTTTCTTT.

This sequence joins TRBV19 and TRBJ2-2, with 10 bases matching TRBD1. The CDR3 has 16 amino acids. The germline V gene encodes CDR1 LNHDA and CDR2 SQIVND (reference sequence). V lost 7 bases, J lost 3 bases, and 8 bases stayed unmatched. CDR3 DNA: TGTGCCAGTAAGGACCGGGACAGGGGTTACACCGGGGAGCTGTTTTTT. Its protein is CASKDRDRGYTGELFF. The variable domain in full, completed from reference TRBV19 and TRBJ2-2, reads DGGITQSPKYLFRKEGQNVTLSCEQNLNHDAMYWYRQDPGQGLRLIYYSQIVNDFQKGDIAEGYSVSREKKESFPLTVTSAQKNPTAFYLCASKDRDRGYTGELFFGEGSRLTVL.

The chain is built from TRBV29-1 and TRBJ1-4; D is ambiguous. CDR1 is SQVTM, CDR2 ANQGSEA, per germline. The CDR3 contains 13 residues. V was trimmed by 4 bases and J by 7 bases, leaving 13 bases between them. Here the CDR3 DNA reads TGCAGCGTTGTAGGGCAGCGTAGTGAAAAACTGTTTTTT. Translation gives CSVVGQRSEKLFF.

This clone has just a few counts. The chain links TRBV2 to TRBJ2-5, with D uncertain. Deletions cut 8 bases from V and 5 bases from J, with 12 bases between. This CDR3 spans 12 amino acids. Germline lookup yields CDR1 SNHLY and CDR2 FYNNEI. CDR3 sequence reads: CASHSASETQYF. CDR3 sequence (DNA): TGTGCCAGCCATTCCGCCTCGGAGACCCAGTACTTC. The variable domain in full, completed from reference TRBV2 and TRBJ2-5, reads EPEVTQTPSHQVTQMGQEVILRCVPISNHLYFYWYRQILGQKVEFLVSFYNNEISEKSEIFDDQFSVERPDGSNFTLKIRSTKLEDSAMYFCASHSASETQYFGPGTRLLVL.

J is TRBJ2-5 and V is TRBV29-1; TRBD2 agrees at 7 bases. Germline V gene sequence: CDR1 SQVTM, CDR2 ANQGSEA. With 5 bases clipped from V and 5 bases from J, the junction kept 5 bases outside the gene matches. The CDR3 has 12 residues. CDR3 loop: CSVSGTYETQYF. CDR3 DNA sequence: TGCAGCGTTAGCGGGACCTATGAGACCCAGTACTTC.

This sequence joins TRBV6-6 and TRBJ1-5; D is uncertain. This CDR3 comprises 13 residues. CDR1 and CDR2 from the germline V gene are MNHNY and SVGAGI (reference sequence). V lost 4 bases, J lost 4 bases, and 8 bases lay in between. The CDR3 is CASSWQHNQPQHF. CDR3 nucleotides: TGTGCCAGCAGTTGGCAGCATAATCAGCCCCAGCATTTT.

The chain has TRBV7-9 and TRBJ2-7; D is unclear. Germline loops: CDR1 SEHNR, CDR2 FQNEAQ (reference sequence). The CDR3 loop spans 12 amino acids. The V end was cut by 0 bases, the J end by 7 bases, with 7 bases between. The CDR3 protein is CASSLARNEQYF. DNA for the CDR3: TGTGCCAGCAGCTTAGCCCGTAATGAGCAGTACTTC.

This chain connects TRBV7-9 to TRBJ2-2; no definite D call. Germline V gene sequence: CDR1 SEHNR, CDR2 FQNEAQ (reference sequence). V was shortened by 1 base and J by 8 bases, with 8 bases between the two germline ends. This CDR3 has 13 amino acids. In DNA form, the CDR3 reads TGTGCCAGCAGCTTAGGGCGAGCGGGGGAGCTGTTTTTT. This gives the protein CASSLGRAGELFF.

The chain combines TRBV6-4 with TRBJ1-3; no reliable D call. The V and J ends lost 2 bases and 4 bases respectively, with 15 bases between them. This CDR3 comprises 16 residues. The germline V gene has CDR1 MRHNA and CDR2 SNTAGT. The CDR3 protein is CASSDVPRRWGNTIYF. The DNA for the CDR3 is TGTGCCAGCAGTGACGTACCTAGGCGGTGGGGAAACACCATATATTTT.

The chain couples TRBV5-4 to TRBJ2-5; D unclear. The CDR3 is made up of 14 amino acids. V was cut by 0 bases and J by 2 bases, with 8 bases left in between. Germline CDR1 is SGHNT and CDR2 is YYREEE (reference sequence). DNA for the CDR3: TGTGCCAGCAGCTTGGGGTTAAAACAAGAGACCCAGTACTTC. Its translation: CASSLGLKQETQYF.

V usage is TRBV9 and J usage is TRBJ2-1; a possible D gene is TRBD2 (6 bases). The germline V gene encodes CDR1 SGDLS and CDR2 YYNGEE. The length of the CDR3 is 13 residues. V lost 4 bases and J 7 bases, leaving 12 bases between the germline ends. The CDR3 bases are TGTGCCAGCAGCCCCCAAGGGAGGAATGAGCAGTTCTTC. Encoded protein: CASSPQGRNEQFF.

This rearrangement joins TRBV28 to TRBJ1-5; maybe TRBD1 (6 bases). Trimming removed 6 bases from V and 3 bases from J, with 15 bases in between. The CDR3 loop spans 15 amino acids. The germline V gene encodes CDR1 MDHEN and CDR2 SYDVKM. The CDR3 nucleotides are TGTGCCAGCAGCGCCCTAGGGACACCCAATCAGCCCCAGCATTTT. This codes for CASSALGTPNQPQHF.

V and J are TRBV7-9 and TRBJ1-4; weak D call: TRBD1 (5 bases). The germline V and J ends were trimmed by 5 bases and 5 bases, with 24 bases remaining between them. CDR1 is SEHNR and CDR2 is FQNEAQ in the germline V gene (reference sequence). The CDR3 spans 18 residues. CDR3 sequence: CASSRVRPRTSGNEKLFF. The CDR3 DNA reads TGTGCCAGCAGCCGAGTGAGACCGAGGACATCGGGGAATGAAAAACTGTTTTTT.

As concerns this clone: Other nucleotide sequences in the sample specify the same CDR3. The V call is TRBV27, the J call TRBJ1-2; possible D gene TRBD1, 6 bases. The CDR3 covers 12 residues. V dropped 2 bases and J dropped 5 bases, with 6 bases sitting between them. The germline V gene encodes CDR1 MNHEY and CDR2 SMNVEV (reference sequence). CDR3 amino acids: CASSLQGYGYTF. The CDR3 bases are TGTGCCAGCAGTTTACAGGGGTATGGCTACACCTTC.

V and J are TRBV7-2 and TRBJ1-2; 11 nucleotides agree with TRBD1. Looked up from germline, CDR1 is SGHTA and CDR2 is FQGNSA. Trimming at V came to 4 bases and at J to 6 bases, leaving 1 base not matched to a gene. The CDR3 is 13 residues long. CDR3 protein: CASSWGQGDGYTF. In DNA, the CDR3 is TGTGCCAGCAGCTGGGGACAGGGGGATGGCTACACCTTC.

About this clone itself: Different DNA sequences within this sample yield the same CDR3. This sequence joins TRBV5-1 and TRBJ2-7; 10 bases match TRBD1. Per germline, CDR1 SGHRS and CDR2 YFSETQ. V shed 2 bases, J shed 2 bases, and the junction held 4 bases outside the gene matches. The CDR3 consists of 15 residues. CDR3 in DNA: TGCGCCAGCAGCTTAGGGACAGGGGTCACCTACGAGCAGTACTTC. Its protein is CASSLGTGVTYEQYF.

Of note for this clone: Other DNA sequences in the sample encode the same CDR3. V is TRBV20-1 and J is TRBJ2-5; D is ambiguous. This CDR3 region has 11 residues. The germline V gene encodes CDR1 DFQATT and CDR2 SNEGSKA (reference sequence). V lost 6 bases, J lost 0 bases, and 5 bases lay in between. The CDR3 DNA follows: TGCAGTGCCCGGAACCAAGAGACCCAGTACTTC. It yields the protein CSARNQETQYF.

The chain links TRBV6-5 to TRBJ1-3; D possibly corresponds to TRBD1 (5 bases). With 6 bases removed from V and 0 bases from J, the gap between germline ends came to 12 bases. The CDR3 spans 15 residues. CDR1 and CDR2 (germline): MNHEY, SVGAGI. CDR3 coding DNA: TGTGCCAGCAGGAAACAGGCTAGCTCTGGAAACACCATATATTTT. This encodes CASRKQASSGNTIYF.

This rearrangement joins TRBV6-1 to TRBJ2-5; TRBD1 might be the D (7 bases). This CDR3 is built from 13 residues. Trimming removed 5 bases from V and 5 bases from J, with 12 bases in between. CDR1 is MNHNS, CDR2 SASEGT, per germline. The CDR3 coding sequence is TGTGCCAGCAGTTTGACAGGGAGGGAGACCCAGTACTTC. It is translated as CASSLTGRETQYF.

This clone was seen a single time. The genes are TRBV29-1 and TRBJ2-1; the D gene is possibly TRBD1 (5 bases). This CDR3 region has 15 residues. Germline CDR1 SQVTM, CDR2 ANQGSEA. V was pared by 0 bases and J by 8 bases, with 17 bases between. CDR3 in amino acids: CSVEDLLIRRDEQFF. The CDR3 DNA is TGCAGCGTTGAAGATCTTTTAATCCGCAGGGATGAGCAGTTCTTC.

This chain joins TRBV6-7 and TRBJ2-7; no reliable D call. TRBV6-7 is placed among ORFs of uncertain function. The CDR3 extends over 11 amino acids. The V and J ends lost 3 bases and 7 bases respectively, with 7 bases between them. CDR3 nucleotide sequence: TGTGCCAGCAGTTATTCCGGGGAGCAGTACTTC. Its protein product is CASSYSGEQYF.